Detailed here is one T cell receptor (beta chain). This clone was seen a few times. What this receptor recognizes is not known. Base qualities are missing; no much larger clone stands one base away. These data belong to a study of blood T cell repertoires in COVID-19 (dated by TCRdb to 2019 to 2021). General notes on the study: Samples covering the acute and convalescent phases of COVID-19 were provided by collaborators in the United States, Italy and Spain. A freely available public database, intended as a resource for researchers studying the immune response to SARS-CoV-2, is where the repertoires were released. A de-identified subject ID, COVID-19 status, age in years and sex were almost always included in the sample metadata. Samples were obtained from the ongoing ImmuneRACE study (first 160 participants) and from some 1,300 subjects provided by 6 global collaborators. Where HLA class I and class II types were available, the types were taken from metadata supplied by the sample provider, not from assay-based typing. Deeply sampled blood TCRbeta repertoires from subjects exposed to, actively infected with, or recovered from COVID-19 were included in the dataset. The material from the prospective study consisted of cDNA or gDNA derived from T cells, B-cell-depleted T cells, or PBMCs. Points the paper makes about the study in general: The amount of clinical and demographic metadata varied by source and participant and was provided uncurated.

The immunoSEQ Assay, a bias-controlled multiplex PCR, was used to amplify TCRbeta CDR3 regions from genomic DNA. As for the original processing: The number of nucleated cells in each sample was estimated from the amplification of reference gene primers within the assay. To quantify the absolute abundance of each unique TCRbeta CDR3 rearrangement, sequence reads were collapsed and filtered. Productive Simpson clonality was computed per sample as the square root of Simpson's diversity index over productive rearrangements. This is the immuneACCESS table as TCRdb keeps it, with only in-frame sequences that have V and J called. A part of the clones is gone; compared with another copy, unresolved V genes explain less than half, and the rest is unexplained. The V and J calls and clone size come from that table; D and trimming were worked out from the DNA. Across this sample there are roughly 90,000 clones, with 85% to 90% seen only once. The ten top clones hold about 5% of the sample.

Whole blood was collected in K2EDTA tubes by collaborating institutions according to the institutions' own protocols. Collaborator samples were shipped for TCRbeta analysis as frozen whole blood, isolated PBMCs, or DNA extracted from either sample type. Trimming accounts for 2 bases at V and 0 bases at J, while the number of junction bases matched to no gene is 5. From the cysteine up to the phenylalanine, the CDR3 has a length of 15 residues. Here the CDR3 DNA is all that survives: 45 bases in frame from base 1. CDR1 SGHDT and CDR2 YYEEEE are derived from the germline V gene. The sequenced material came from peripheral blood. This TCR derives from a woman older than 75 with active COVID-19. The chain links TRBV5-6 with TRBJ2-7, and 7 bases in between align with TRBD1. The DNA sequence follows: TGTGCCAGCAGCTTCAGGGGGATGAGCTCCTACGAGCAGTACTTC. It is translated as CASSFRGMSSYEQYF.